This TCR beta chain stems from a study of blood T cell repertoires in COVID-19. Background on the study: Some COVID-19 samples were acute and others convalescent; all came from the United States, Italy and Spain.

The CDR3 loop spans 19 amino acids. The V and J ends lost 0 bases and 7 bases, in that order; junction bases with no gene match: 13. Per germline, CDR1 MNHEY and CDR2 SVGEGT. Assay: immunoSEQ multiplex PCR; the TCRdb copy retains only in-frame clones and omits some. The sample records about 180,000 clones, more than 80% being singletons. Sequencing was performed on PBMCs or T cells enriched from blood (not recorded which). This receptor was taken from a man aged 35 to 55 who had recovered from COVID-19. This chain connects TRBV6-2 or TRBV6-3 to TRBJ2-1; 12 bases line up with TRBD2. Here the CDR3 reads CASSYSARTGLAGINEQFF. The CDR3 nucleotides read TGTGCCAGCAGTTACTCGGCCAGGACCGGACTAGCGGGAATTAATGAGCAGTTCTTC.